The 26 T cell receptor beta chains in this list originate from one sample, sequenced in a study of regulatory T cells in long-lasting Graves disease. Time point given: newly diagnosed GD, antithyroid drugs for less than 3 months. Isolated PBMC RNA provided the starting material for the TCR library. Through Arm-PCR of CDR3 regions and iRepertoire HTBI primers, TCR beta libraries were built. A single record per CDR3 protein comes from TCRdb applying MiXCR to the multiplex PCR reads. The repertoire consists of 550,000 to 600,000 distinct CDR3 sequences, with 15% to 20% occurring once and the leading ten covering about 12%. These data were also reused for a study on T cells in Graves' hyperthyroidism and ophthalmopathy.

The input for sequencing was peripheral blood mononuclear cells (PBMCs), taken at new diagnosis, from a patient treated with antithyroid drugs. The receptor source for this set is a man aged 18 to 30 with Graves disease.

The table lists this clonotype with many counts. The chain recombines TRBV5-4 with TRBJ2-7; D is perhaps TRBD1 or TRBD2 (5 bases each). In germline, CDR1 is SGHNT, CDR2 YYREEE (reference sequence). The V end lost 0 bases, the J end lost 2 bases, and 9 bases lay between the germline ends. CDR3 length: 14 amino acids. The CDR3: CASSLGDGAYEQYF. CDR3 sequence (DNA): TGTGCCAGCAGCTTGGGGGACGGCGCCTACGAGCAGTACTTC.

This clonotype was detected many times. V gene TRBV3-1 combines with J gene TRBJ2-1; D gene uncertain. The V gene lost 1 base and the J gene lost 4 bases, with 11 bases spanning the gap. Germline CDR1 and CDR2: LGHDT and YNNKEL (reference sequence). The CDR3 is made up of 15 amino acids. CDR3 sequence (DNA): TGTGCCAGCAGCCAAGCAAGGCTTGCATACAATGAGCAGTTCTTC. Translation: CASSQARLAYNEQFF.

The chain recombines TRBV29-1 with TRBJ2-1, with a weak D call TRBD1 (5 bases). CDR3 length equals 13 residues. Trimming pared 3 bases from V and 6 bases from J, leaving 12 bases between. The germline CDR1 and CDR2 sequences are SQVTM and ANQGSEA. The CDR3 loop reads CSVDSYRLNEQFF. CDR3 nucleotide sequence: TGCAGCGTTGATAGTTACAGGCTCAATGAGCAGTTCTTC.

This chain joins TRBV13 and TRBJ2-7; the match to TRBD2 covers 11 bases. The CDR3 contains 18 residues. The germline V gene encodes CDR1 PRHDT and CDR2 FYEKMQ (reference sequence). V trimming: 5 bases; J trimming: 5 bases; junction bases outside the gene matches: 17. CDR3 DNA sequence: TGTGCCAGCAGCCCAACCCTAGGGGTAGCGGGAGGGAGGGACGAGCAGTACTTC. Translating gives CASSPTLGVAGGRDEQYF. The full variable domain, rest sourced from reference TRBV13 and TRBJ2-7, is AAGVIQSPRHLIKEKRETATLKCYPIPRHDTVYWYQQGPGQDPQFLISFYEKMQSDKGSIPDRFSAQQFSDYHSELNMSSLELGDSALYFCASSPTLGVAGGRDEQYFGPGTRLTVT.

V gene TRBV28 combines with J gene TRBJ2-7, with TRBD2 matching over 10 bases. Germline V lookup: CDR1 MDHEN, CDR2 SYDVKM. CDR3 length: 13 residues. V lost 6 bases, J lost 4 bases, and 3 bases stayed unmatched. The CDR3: CASRASGRYEQYF. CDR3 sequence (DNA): TGTGCCAGCAGGGCTAGCGGGAGATACGAGCAGTACTTC.

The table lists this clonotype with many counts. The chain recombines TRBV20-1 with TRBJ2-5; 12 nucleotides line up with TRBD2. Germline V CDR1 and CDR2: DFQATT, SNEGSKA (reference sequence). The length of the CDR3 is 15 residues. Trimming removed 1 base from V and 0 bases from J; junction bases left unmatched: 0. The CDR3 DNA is TGCAGTGCTAGAGGGACTAGCGGGAACCAAGAGACCCAGTACTTC. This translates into CSARGTSGNQETQYF.

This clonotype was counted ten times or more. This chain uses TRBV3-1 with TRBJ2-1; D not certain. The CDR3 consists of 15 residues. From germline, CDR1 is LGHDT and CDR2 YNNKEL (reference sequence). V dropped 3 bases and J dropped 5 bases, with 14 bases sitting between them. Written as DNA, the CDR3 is TGTGCCAGCAGCCACCAGAGTAACTTAAACAATGAGCAGTTCTTC. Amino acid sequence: CASSHQSNLNNEQFF.

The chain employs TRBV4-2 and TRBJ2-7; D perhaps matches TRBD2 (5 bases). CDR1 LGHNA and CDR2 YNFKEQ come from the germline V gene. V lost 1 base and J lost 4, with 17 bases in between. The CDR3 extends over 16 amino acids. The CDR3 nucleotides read TGTGCCAGCAGCCAAGTGGCTCCGGGGTCCCCTTACGAGCAGTACTTC. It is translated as CASSQVAPGSPYEQYF.

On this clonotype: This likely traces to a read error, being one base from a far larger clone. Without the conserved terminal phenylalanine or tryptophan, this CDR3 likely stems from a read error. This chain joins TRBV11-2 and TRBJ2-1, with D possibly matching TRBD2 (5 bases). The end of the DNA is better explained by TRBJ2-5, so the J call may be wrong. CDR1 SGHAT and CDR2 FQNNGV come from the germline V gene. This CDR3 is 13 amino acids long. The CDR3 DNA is TGTGCCAGCAGCTTTACGGGGCAAGAGACCCAGTACTCC. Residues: CASSFTGQETQYS.

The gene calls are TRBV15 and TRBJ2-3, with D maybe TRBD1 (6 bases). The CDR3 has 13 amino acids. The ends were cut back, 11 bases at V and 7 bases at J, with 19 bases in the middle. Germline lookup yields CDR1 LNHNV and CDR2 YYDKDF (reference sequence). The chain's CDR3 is CAVTSKGEYTQYF. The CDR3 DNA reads TGTGCCGTAACGTCCAAGGGGGAATATACGCAGTATTTT.

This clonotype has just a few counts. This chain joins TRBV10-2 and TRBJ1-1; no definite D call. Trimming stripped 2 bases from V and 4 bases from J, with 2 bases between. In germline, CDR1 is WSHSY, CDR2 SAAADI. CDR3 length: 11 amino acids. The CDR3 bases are TGCGCCAGCAGTGAGAGCACTGAAGCTTTCTTT. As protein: CASSESTEAFF.

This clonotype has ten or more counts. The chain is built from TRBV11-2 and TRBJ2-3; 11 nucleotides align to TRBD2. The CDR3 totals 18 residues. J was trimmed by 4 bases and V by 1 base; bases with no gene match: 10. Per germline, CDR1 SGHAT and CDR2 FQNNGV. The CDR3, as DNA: TGTGCCAGCAGCTTAGCCCTTCCGACTAGCGGGACCGCAGATACGCAGTATTTT. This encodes CASSLALPTSGTADTQYF.

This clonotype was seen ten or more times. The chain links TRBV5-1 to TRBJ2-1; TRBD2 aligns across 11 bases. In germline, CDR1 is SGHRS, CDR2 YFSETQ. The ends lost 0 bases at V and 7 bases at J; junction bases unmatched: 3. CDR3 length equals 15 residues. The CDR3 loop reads CASSLAASGRNEQFF. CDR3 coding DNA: TGCGCCAGCAGCTTGGCGGCTAGCGGGAGGAATGAGCAGTTCTTC.

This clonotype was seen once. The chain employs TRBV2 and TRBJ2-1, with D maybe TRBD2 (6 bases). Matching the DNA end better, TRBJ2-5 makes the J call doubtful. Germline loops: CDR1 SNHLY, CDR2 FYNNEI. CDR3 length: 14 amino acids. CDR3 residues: CAGTRRGELKTQYF. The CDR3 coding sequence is TGTGCCGGCACACGGAGGGGCGAGTTAAAGACCCAGTACTTC.

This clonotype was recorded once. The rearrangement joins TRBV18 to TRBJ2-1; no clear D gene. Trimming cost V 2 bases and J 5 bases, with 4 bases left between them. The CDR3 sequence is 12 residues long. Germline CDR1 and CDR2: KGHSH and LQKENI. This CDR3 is CASSPANNEQFF. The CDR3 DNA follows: TGTGCCAGCTCACCAGCCAACAATGAGCAGTTCTTC. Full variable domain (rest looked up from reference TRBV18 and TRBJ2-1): NAGVMQNPRHLVRRRGQEARLRCSPMKGHSHVYWYRQLPEEGLKFMVYLQKENIIDESGMPKERFSAEFPKEGPSILRIQQVVRGDSAAYFCASSPANNEQFFGPGTRLTVL.

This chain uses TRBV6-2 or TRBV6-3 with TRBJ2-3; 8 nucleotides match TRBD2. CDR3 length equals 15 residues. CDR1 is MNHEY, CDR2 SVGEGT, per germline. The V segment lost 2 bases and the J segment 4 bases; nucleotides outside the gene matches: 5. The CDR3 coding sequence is TGTGCCAGCAGTTACGGAGCGGGAGCCTCAGATACGCAGTATTTT. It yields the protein CASSYGAGASDTQYF.

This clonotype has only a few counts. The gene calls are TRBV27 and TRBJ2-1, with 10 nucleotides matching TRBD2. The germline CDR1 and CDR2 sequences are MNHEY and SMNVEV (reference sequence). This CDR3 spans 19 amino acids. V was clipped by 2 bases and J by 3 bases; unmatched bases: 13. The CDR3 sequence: CASSLQRTSGGPLYNEQFF. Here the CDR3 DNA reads TGTGCCAGCAGTTTACAAAGGACTAGCGGAGGTCCCCTCTACAATGAGCAGTTCTTC.

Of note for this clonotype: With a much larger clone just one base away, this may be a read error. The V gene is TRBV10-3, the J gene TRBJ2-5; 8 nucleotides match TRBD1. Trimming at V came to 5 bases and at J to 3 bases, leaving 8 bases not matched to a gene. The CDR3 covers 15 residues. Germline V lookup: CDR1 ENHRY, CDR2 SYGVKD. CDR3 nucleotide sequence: TGTGCCATCAGTTCTCCTGGACAGGGAAAAGAGACCCAGTACTTC. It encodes CAISSPGQGKETQYF.

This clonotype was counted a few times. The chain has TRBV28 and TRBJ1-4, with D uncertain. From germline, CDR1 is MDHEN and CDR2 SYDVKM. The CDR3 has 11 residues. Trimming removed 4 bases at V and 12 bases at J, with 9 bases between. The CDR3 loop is CASSSGTQLFF. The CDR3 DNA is TGTGCCAGCAGTTCGGGTACGCAACTGTTTTTT. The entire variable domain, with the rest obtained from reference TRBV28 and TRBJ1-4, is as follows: DVKVTQSSRYLVKRTGEKVFLECVQDMDHENMFWYRQDPGLGLRLIYFSYDVKMKEKGDIPEGYSVSREKKERFSLILESASTNQTSMYLCASSSGTQLFFGSGTQLSVL.

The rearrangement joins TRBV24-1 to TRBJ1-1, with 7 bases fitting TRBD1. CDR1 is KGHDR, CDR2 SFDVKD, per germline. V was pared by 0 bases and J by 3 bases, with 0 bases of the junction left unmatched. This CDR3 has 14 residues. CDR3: CATSDLQGDTEAFF. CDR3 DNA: TGTGCCACCAGTGATTTGCAGGGGGACACTGAAGCTTTCTTT.

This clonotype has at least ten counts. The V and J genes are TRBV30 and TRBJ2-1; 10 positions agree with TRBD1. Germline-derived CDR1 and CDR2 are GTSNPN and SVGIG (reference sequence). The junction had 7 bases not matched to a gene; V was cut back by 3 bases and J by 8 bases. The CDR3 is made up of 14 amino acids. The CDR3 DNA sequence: TGTGCCTGGAGAGCCGGGACAGGGGTCGATGAGCAGTTCTTC. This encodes CAWRAGTGVDEQFF.

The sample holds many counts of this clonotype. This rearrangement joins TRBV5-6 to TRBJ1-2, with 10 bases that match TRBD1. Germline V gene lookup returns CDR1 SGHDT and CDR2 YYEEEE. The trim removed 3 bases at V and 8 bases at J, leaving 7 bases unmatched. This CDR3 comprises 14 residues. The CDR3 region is CASSSGQGGEGYTF. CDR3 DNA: TGTGCCAGCAGCTCCGGACAGGGGGGTGAGGGCTACACCTTC.

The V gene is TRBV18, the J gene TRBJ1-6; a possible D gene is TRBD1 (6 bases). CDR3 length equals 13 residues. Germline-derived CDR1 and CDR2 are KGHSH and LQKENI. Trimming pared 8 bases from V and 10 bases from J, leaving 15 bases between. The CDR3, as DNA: TGTGCCAGCGCACGGGACAAGAGGTCACCCCTCCACTTT. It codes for CASARDKRSPLHF. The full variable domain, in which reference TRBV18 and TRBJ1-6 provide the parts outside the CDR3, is NAGVMQNPRHLVRRRGQEARLRCSPMKGHSHVYWYRQLPEEGLKFMVYLQKENIIDESGMPKERFSAEFPKEGPSILRIQQVVRGDSAAYFCASARDKRSPLHFGNGTRLTVT.

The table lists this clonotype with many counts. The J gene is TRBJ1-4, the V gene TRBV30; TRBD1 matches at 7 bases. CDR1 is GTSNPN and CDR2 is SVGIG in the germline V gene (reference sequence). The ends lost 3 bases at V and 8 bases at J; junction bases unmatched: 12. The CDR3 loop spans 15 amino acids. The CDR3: CAWRGVQGRREKLFF. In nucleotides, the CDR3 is TGTGCCTGGAGGGGAGTACAGGGGAGGAGGGAAAAACTGTTTTTT.

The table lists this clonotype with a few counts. CDR3 sequence: CASSLLAGSVPGELFF. The CDR3 DNA reads TGTGCCAGCAGTTTATTAGCCGGGAGTGTCCCCGGGGAGCTGTTTTTT. V usage is TRBV27 and J usage is TRBJ2-2; possible D gene TRBD2, 6 bases. This CDR3 is 16 amino acids long. V was trimmed by 1 base and J by 6 bases, leaving 15 bases between them. Germline V gives CDR1 MNHEY, CDR2 SMNVEV (reference sequence).

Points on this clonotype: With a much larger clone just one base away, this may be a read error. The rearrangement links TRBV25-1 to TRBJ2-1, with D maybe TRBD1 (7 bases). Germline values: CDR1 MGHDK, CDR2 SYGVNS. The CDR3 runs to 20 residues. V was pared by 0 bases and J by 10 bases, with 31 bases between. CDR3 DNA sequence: TGTGCCAGCAGTGAATATCAGACAGGGTCGGGCGGGACTCTCTCCTACGAGCAGTTCTTC. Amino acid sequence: CASSEYQTGSGGTLSYEQFF. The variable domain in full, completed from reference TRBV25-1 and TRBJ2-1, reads EADIYQTPRYLVIGTGKKITLECSQTMGHDKMYWYQQDPGMELHLIHYSYGVNSTEKGDLSSESTVSRIRTEHFPLTLESARPSHTSQYLCASSEYQTGSGGTLSYEQFFGPGTRLTVL.